These 12 T cell receptor beta chains were all obtained from the same sample, sequenced in a study of T-cell reconstitution after alpha-beta-depleted transplantation in children. The authors prepared the TCRbeta library with unique molecular identifiers. MiXCR was run by TCRdb on the PCR reads, yielding one entry per CDR3 protein. This table has tens of thousands of distinct CDR3 sequences, around 6.3% appearing once. The sequences come from PBMCs, mostly from graft donor cells, collected 180 days after TCRalphabeta/CD19-depleted stem cell transplant. The receptors were gathered from a male patient between 5 and 17 years old who had a stem cell transplant for acute myeloid leukemia, so the T cells may come from the graft donor.

This clonotype was counted many times. The rearrangement joins TRBV2 to TRBJ1-1; tentatively, D is TRBD1 (6 bases). CDR3 length: 14 residues. The germline V gene encodes CDR1 SNHLY and CDR2 FYNNEI. Trimming removed 7 bases at V and 4 bases at J, with 16 bases between. The CDR3 sequence: CASNIRGAGTEAFF. CDR3 DNA sequence: TGTGCCAGCAACATCCGGGGGGCGGGCACTGAAGCTTTCTTT.

This clonotype has at least ten counts. The V call is TRBV7-9, the J call TRBJ1-1; TRBD1 is a possible D gene (5 bases). The CDR3 is made up of 15 amino acids. CDR1 and CDR2 from the germline V gene are SEHNR and FQNEAQ (reference sequence). V lost 3 bases, J lost 1 base, and 12 bases lay in between. The CDR3 loop is CASSLIGGRNTEAFF. In DNA, the CDR3 is TGTGCCAGCAGCTTGATTGGGGGGAGGAACACTGAAGCTTTCTTT.

The sample holds many counts of this clonotype. This chain's CDR3 is CASSPFRLAGGFIYEQYF. The DNA of the CDR3 is TGTGCCAGCAGCCCCTTTCGACTAGCGGGAGGGTTTATTTACGAGCAGTACTTC. This chain joins TRBV7-2 and TRBJ2-7, with TRBD2 identical over 14 bases. Germline values: CDR1 SGHTA, CDR2 FQGNSA. The CDR3 extends over 18 amino acids. With 5 bases clipped from V and 4 bases from J, the junction kept 13 bases outside the gene matches.

The gene calls are TRBV13 and TRBJ1-2; tentative D call: TRBD1 (6 bases). The CDR3 loop spans 13 amino acids. Trimming shortened V by 4 bases and J by 4 bases, and 10 bases separated the two germline ends. Germline lookup yields CDR1 PRHDT and CDR2 FYEKMQ (reference sequence). The CDR3 here is CASSSGGVYGYTF. CDR3 in DNA: TGTGCCAGCAGCTCCGGGGGCGTCTATGGCTACACCTTC.

In its sample, this clonotype was seen many times. The chain is built from TRBV28 and TRBJ2-7, with 8 nucleotides matching TRBD1. Germline assignment: CDR1 MDHEN and CDR2 SYDVKM. This CDR3 region has 16 residues. J lost 3 bases, V lost 5 bases, and 12 bases had no gene match. The CDR3 bases are TGTGCCAGCAGTCCCCCCGGACAGGGATACCTCTACGAGCAGTACTTC. Amino acid sequence: CASSPPGQGYLYEQYF.

At least ten counts were recorded for this clonotype. V gene TRBV20-1 combines with J gene TRBJ1-1; no clear D gene. The CDR3 length is 12 residues. The germline V gene has CDR1 DFQATT and CDR2 SNEGSKA (reference sequence). Trimming removed 4 bases at V and 2 bases at J, with 8 bases between. CDR3: CSAIEGNTEAFF. CDR3 in DNA: TGCAGTGCTATAGAAGGTAACACTGAAGCTTTCTTT.

This clonotype was observed many times. The rearrangement joins TRBV6-2 or TRBV6-3 to TRBJ2-7, with 9 bases identical to TRBD1. The CDR3 spans 14 residues. V was clipped by 6 bases and J by 7 bases; unmatched bases: 10. Germline loops: CDR1 MNHEY, CDR2 SVGEGT. CDR3 residues: CASRPTGGAWEQYF. The CDR3 bases are TGTGCCAGCAGACCTACAGGGGGCGCGTGGGAGCAGTACTTC.

This clonotype has at least ten counts. CDR3 sequence: CSETGGSSYNEQFF. In DNA form, the CDR3 reads TGCAGCGAGACAGGGGGCTCTTCCTACAATGAGCAGTTCTTC. The V gene is TRBV29-1, the J gene TRBJ2-1, with 10 bases fitting TRBD1. The trim removed 7 bases at V and 1 base at J, leaving 4 bases unmatched. Germline V gives CDR1 SQVTM, CDR2 ANQGSEA. The CDR3 totals 14 residues.

This clonotype was detected a few times. V and J are TRBV7-9 and TRBJ1-1; D might be TRBD1 (5 bases). The germline V and J ends were trimmed by 5 bases and 0 bases, with 13 bases remaining between them. In germline, CDR1 is SEHNR, CDR2 FQNEAQ (reference sequence). The CDR3 sequence is 15 residues long. In DNA, the CDR3 is TGTGCCAGCAGCATCCAGACAGACCTGAACACTGAAGCTTTCTTT. It is translated as CASSIQTDLNTEAFF.

This clonotype was detected many times. The CDR3 reads CASSFLTTLDTQYF. The CDR3 DNA sequence: TGTGCCAGCAGCTTCCTGACTACCTTGGATACGCAGTATTTT. The V gene is TRBV7-2, the J gene TRBJ2-3; tentative D call: TRBD2 (5 bases). The V end was cut by 3 bases, the J end by 6 bases, with 13 bases between. The CDR3 sequence is 14 residues long. Germline V gene lookup returns CDR1 SGHTA and CDR2 FQGNSA.

This clonotype was picked up many times. V and J are TRBV27 and TRBJ2-2, with D perhaps matching TRBD1 (5 bases). CDR3 size: 13 residues. Germline V CDR1 and CDR2: MNHEY, SMNVEV (reference sequence). Trimming took 2 bases from V and 8 from J, leaving 9 bases between them. CDR3 nucleotides: TGTGCCAGCAGTTTAGTGAGACAGGGGGAGCTGTTTTTT. Translation: CASSLVRQGELFF.

The chain has TRBV5-4 and TRBJ2-5, with a tentative D call TRBD2 (5 bases). Germline V gene lookup returns CDR1 SGHNT and CDR2 YYREEE (reference sequence). CDR3 length equals 14 residues. The germline V and J ends were trimmed by 2 bases and 1 base, with 9 bases remaining between them. CDR3 DNA: TGTGCCAGCAGCTTCTATCTAGCCCAAGAGACCCAGTACTTC. It specifies CASSFYLAQETQYF.